This TCR beta chain was sequenced during a study of T cells in localized non-small cell lung cancer. Unmatched junction bases numbered 8, after V lost 0 bases and J lost 1 base. Germline lookup yields CDR1 GTSNPN and CDR2 SVGIG (reference sequence). The CDR3 spans 17 residues. Points from the study as a whole: In adjacent lung, a median about 50 of the top 100 tumor clones were found. Patients showing higher blood T cell density tended to see longer overall survival. Clonality peaked in uninvolved adjacent lung rather than tumor. Only one tumor region was sequenced, so heterogeneity remains possible.

This clone came up a few times. Its cognate antigen is unknown. Measured with immunoSEQ multiplex PCR; TCRdb has only the in-frame clones, and not every one. The sample has over 950 clones, approximately 25% seen once. Sample: lung tumor tissue, taken before any cancer treatment. The chain uses TRBV30 and TRBJ1-1, with 10 bases fitting TRBD1. The receptor comes from a female donor of 60 years or more with stage III squamous cell lung carcinoma. For the CDR3, the DNA is TGTGCCTGGAGTGTGGGACAGGGGTTTGGTGAGAACACTGAAGCTTTCTTT. This gives the protein CAWSVGQGFGENTEAFF.